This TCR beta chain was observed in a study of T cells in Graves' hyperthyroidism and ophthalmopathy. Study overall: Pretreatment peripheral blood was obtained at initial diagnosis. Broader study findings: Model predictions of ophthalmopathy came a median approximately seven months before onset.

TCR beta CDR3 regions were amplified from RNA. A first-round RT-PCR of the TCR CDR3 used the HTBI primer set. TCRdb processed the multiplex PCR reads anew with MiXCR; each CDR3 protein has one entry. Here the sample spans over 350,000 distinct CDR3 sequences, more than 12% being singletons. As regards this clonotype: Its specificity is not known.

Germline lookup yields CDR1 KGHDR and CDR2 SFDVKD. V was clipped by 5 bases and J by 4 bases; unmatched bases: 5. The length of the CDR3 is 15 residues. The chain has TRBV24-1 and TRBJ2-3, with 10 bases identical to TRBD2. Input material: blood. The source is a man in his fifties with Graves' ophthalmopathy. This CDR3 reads CATSAAGGAADTQYF. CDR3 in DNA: TGTGCCACCAGTGCAGCGGGAGGGGCCGCAGATACGCAGTATTTT.